The 21 T cell receptor beta chains listed next were all sequenced from one sample in a study of vaccination effects on CD4 cells after COVID-19. Their antigen targets remain unknown. A 10-day culture period preceded the isolation of CD4+ T cells. Generated by immunoSEQ multiplex PCR, the TCRdb table keeps only in-frame clones and is missing some. This sample carries tens of thousands of clones, just over 70% of them seen once, and the ten largest clones take around 25%. Sample: CD4+ T cells from PBMCs cultured without peptide, taken before COVID-19 vaccination. The receptors were sampled from a human donor who had a prior SARS-CoV-2 infection.

This clone was picked up one time. V usage is TRBV4-2 and J usage is TRBJ2-3, with 8 bases identical to TRBD2. Germline values: CDR1 LGHNA, CDR2 YNFKEQ. This CDR3 has 17 residues. V dropped 0 bases and J dropped 4; count of bases not matched to a gene: 9. CDR3 sequence reads: CASSQDNSGGGADTQYF. The CDR3 nucleotides read TGTGCCAGCAGCCAAGATAACAGCGGGGGCGGGGCAGATACGCAGTATTTT.

The CDR3, as DNA: TGCGCCAGCAGCTTGTCAACTAGCGGGAGTGTAGAGACCCAGTACTTC. Amino acids: CASSLSTSGSVETQYF. V and J are TRBV5-1 and TRBJ2-5, with 11 nucleotides matching TRBD2. V lost 1 base and J lost 4; bases outside the gene matches: 6. Germline lookup yields CDR1 SGHRS and CDR2 YFSETQ. This CDR3 has 16 amino acids.

This clone was found once. The chain recombines TRBV5-8 with TRBJ2-6; 9 bases line up with TRBD2. The CDR3 has 19 residues. CDR1 and CDR2 (germline): SGHTS, YDEGEE. The V segment lost 2 bases and the J segment 0 bases; nucleotides outside the gene matches: 9. The CDR3 protein is CASSFGPSGAPSGANVLTF. CDR3 coding DNA: TGTGCCAGCAGCTTTGGCCCTAGCGGGGCACCCTCTGGGGCCAACGTCCTGACTTTC.

CDR3 sequence (DNA): TGTGCCAGCAGCCCCACCCCCGGACAGGGGGCGAGAGAGACCCAGTACTTC. It codes for CASSPTPGQGARETQYF. The V call is TRBV5-5, the J call TRBJ2-5; 11 bases are a match to TRBD1. The CDR3 has 17 amino acids. With V trimmed by 4 bases and J by 4 bases, 12 bases remained unmatched. CDR1 SGHKS and CDR2 YYEKEE come from the germline V gene (reference sequence).

The V and J genes are TRBV7-9 and TRBJ2-2, with TRBD1 matching 11 bases. The V gene's germline CDR1 is SEHNR and CDR2 FQNEAQ (reference sequence). The J segment lost 7 bases and the V segment lost 4 bases, leaving 8 bases of the junction unmatched. The CDR3 loop spans 16 amino acids. Here the CDR3 reads CASSWLGTGGNGELFF. The CDR3 DNA follows: TGTGCCAGCAGCTGGCTCGGGACAGGGGGTAACGGGGAGCTGTTTTTT.

V usage is TRBV7-3 and J usage is TRBJ2-1; 10 positions agree with TRBD1. V lost 2 bases to trimming and J lost 7 bases; unmatched junction nucleotides: 2. The CDR3 covers 14 residues. The germline CDR1 and CDR2 sequences are SGHTA and FQGTGA. CDR3 in DNA: TGTGCCAGCAGCTTAGGGACAGGGGCGAATGAGCAGTTCTTC. Translated, it gives CASSLGTGANEQFF.

This clone has only one observation. The chain uses TRBV5-4 and TRBJ2-7; TRBD2 might be the D (5 bases). V shed 4 bases and J shed 6 bases, with 14 bases lying between them. The germline gives CDR1 SGHNT, CDR2 YYREEE (reference sequence). The CDR3 sequence is 13 residues long. The CDR3 is CASSNAGIGEQYF. CDR3 DNA sequence: TGTGCCAGCAGCAACGCGGGTATTGGCGAGCAGTACTTC.

This clone was detected ten times or more. The chain links TRBV2 to TRBJ1-1; 10 bases are a match to TRBD1. The CDR3 loop spans 14 amino acids. J lost 10 bases, V lost 8 bases, and 13 bases had no gene match. Germline-derived CDR1 and CDR2 are SNHLY and FYNNEI. CDR3 DNA: TGTGCCAGCGTGTGGGGACAGGGGTTCTCTGGAGCTTTCTTT. It codes for CASVWGQGFSGAFF.

J is TRBJ1-1 and V is TRBV19, with D unresolved. The CDR3 consists of 13 residues. CDR1 is LNHDA, CDR2 SQIVND, per germline (reference sequence). Trimming shortened V by 5 bases and J by 1 base, and 8 bases separated the two germline ends. The CDR3 DNA reads as TGTGCCAGTAGTGTGCGAGGGAACACTGAAGCTTTCTTT. Its protein product is CASSVRGNTEAFF.

This clone has more than one count but fewer than ten. The chain recombines TRBV6-6 with TRBJ2-1; 8 nucleotides agree with TRBD2. Germline CDR1 and CDR2: MNHNY and SVGAGI (reference sequence). V gave up 6 bases and J gave up 5 bases; unmatched junction bases: 12. The CDR3 has 16 residues. In nucleotides, the CDR3 is TGTGCCAGCAGCGGGGCGGGCGGGAGGACCCACAATGAGCAGTTCTTC. The encoded protein is CASSGAGGRTHNEQFF.

The chain combines TRBV9 with TRBJ2-2, with D perhaps TRBD1 or TRBD2 (5 bases each). This CDR3 is built from 15 residues. With 4 bases removed from V and 1 base from J, the gap between germline ends came to 11 bases. From germline, CDR1 is SGDLS and CDR2 YYNGEE. CDR3 sequence (DNA): TGTGCCAGCAGCAACGCGAGGGGGAACACCGGGGAGCTGTTTTTT. Its translation: CASSNARGNTGELFF.

The chain links TRBV5-1 to TRBJ2-1; a possible D gene is TRBD2 (7 bases). The CDR3 totals 18 residues. Germline V gene sequence: CDR1 SGHRS, CDR2 YFSETQ. V was pared by 4 bases and J by 1 base, with 21 bases between. In DNA, the CDR3 is TGCGCCAGCAGCACCCCCTCGCGGGGAGGGGGATCCTACAATGAGCAGTTCTTC. Translation: CASSTPSRGGGSYNEQFF. Based on the CDR3 plus reference TRBV5-1 and TRBJ2-1, the full variable domain is KAGVTQTPRYLIKTRGQQVTLSCSPISGHRSVSWYQQTPGQGLQFLFEYFSETQRNKGNFPGRFSGRQFSNSRSEMNVSTLELGDSALYLCASSTPSRGGGSYNEQFFGPGTRLTVL.

This chain connects TRBV13 to TRBJ2-3; D gene uncertain. Trimming stripped 4 bases from V and 11 bases from J, with 13 bases between. The CDR3 covers 12 residues. Germline loops: CDR1 PRHDT, CDR2 FYEKMQ (reference sequence). The CDR3 region has the DNA TGTGCCAGCAGCTCCACGGAGTTTGGGCAGTATTTT. Its translation is CASSSTEFGQYF.

A single count supports this clone. V gene TRBV7-2 combines with J gene TRBJ1-4; possible D gene TRBD1, 6 bases. Trimming took off 5 bases at V and 4 bases at J, with 11 bases between the two ends. The length of the CDR3 is 14 residues. Germline V gives CDR1 SGHTA, CDR2 FQGNSA. The CDR3 region has the DNA TGTGCCAGCAGCGCGGACAGACATAATGAAAAACTGTTTTTT. It codes for CASSADRHNEKLFF.

This chain links TRBV3-1 (or the pseudogene TRBV3-2) with TRBJ2-3; TRBD2 is a possible D gene (6 bases). V shed 4 bases and J shed 2 bases, with 16 bases lying between them. Germline V lookup: CDR1 LGHDT, CDR2 YNNKEL (reference sequence). The CDR3 loop spans 16 amino acids. CDR3 nucleotide sequence: TGTGCCAGCAGCCTCGATTTTGGGGGGACCACAGATACGCAGTATTTT. This sequence encodes CASSLDFGGTTDTQYF.

The CDR3 spells CASSPTTGGETQYF. Here the CDR3 DNA reads TGTGCCAGCAGCCCAACGACCGGGGGGGAGACCCAGTACTTC. This chain uses TRBV5-4 with TRBJ2-5; 7 positions agree with TRBD2. The CDR3 has 14 amino acids. V shed 4 bases, J shed 5 bases, and the junction held 8 bases outside the gene matches. Per germline, CDR1 SGHNT and CDR2 YYREEE (reference sequence).

The chain has TRBV11-2 and TRBJ1-2; possibly TRBD1 for D (5 bases). Trimming left V 4 bases short and J 5 bases short, with 14 bases between. CDR1 and CDR2 from the germline V gene are SGHAT and FQNNGV. The CDR3 extends over 14 amino acids. CDR3 amino acids: CASSWDAFGYGYTF. CDR3 nucleotide sequence: TGTGCCAGCAGCTGGGACGCATTTGGTTATGGCTACACCTTC. Full variable domain (missing parts from reference TRBV11-2 and TRBJ1-2): EAGVAQSPRYKIIEKRQSVAFWCNPISGHATLYWYQQILGQGPKLLIQFQNNGVVDDSQLPKDRFSAERLKGVDSTLKIQPAKLEDSAVYLCASSWDAFGYGYTFGSGTRLTVV.

The chain carries TRBV4-2 and TRBJ2-2; 7 bases match TRBD1. This CDR3 region has 15 residues. Trimming removed 4 bases from V and 1 base from J; junction bases left unmatched: 3. Germline V gene lookup returns CDR1 LGHNA and CDR2 YNFKEQ. CDR3 nucleotide sequence: TGTGCCAGCAGCCTAGGGACAGTGAACACCGGGGAGCTGTTTTTT. Translation gives CASSLGTVNTGELFF.

This chain joins TRBV7-2 and TRBJ2-3; a weak D match, TRBD1 (5 bases). The CDR3 loop spans 15 amino acids. Trimming cost V 4 bases and J 3 bases, with 14 bases left between them. Germline V gene lookup returns CDR1 SGHTA and CDR2 FQGNSA. The DNA for the CDR3 is TGTGCCAGCAGCTCCAGGGAAATGAGGACAGATACGCAGTATTTT. Translated, it gives CASSSREMRTDTQYF.

In its sample, this clone is medium-sized (0.01 to 0.1%). V gene TRBV10-3 combines with J gene TRBJ1-2, with D possibly being TRBD1 (6 bases). From germline, CDR1 is ENHRY and CDR2 SYGVKD. The ends were cut back, 6 bases at V and 5 bases at J, with 19 bases in the middle. The CDR3 contains 15 residues. CDR3 coding DNA: TGTGCCATCAGGGATGGGGGCCTAGGGGGATATGGCTACACCTTC. It yields the protein CAIRDGGLGGYGYTF.

The chain uses TRBV7-6 and TRBJ2-1, with D possibly matching TRBD1 (6 bases). The CDR3 loop spans 17 amino acids. Trimming took off 7 bases at V and 0 bases at J, with 19 bases between the two ends. The V gene's germline CDR1 is SGHVS and CDR2 FNYEAQ. This CDR3 is CASIQRADRSSYNEQFF. CDR3 nucleotide sequence: TGTGCCAGCATACAGAGGGCAGACAGGAGCTCCTACAATGAGCAGTTCTTC.